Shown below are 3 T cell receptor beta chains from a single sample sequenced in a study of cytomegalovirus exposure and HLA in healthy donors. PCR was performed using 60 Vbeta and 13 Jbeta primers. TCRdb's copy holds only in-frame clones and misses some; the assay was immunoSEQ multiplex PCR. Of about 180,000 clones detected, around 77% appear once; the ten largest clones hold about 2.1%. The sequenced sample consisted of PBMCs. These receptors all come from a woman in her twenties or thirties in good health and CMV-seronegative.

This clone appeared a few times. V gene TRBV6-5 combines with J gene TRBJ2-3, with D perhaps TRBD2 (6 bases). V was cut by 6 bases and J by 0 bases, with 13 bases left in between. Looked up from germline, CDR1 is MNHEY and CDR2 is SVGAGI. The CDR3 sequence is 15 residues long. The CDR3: CASSWDSRSTDTQYF. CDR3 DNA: TGTGCCAGCAGCTGGGACTCGCGGAGCACAGATACGCAGTATTTT.

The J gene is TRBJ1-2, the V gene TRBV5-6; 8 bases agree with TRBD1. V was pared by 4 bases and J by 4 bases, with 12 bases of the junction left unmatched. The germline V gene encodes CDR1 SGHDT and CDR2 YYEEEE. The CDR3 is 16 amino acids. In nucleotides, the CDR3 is TGTGCCAGCAGCGGCAGGCTTGGACAGGGTGGCTATGGCTACACCTTC. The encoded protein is CASSGRLGQGGYGYTF. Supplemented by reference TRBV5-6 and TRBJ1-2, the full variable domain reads DAGVTQSPTHLIKTRGQQVTLRCSPKSGHDTVSWYQQALGQGPQFIFQYYEEEERQRGNFPDRFSGHQFPNYSSELNVNALLLGDSALYLCASSGRLGQGGYGYTFGSGTRLTVV.

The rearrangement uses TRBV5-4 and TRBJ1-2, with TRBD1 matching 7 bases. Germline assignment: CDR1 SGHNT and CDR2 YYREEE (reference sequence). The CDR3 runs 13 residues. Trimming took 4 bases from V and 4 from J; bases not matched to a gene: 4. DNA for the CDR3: TGTGCCAGCAGCGCGGGACAGATCTATGGCTACACCTTC. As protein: CASSAGQIYGYTF.